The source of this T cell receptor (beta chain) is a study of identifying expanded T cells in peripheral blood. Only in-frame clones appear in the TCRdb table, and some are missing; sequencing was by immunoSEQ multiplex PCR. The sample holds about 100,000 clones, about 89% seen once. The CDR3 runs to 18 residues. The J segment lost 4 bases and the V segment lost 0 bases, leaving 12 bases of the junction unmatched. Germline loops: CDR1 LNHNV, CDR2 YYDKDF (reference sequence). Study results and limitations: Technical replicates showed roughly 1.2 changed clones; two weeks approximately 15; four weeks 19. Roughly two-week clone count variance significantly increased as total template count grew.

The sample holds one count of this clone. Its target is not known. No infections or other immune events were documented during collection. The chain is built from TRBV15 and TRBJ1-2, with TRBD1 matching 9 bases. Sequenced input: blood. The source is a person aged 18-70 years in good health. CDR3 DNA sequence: TGTGCCACCAGCAGAGATAGAGGGACAGGGATCTTGGCCTATGGCTACACCTTC. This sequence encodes CATSRDRGTGILAYGYTF.